The 13 T cell receptor beta chains given below trace back to one sample, sequenced in a study of blood T cell repertoires in COVID-19. Measured with immunoSEQ multiplex PCR; TCRdb has only the in-frame clones, and not every one. The sample consists of 70,000 to 95,000 clones, around nine tenths of them appearing once. The sequenced sample was peripheral blood. The receptors shown here come from a woman between 45 and 65 years old in a cohort sampled during active COVID-19.

The genes are TRBV30 and TRBJ2-5; possibly TRBD2 for D (5 bases). The V and J ends lost 3 bases and 7 bases respectively, with 12 bases between them. The length of the CDR3 is 12 residues. CDR1 is GTSNPN and CDR2 is SVGIG in the germline V gene (reference sequence). The CDR3 DNA is TGTGCCTGGAGGATGACGGGAAGGACCCAGTACTTC. Protein product: CAWRMTGRTQYF.

This rearrangement joins TRBV29-1 to TRBJ1-5, with D perhaps matching TRBD1 (6 bases). The CDR3 has 14 residues. Trimming shortened V by 4 bases and J by 3 bases, and 13 bases separated the two germline ends. Looked up from germline, CDR1 is SQVTM and CDR2 is ANQGSEA. CDR3 amino acids: CSVAPGATNQPQHF. CDR3 nucleotide sequence: TGCAGCGTTGCCCCAGGGGCGACCAATCAGCCCCAGCATTTT.

The chain recombines TRBV3-1 (or the pseudogene TRBV3-2) with TRBJ1-6, with D possibly being TRBD1 (6 bases). Germline values: CDR1 LGHDT, CDR2 YNNKEL (reference sequence). Trimming pared 1 base from V and 13 bases from J, leaving 17 bases between. The CDR3 runs to 15 residues. The CDR3, as DNA: TGTGCCAGCAGCCAAGGAGGGCAGGGGCCGCGCCCCCTCCACTTT. Protein sequence: CASSQGGQGPRPLHF.

The J gene is TRBJ2-1, the V gene TRBV24-1, with 16 bases fitting TRBD2. V shed 2 bases and J 1 base; nucleotides not matched to a gene: 10. CDR3 length: 21 amino acids. Germline CDR1 reads KGHDR; CDR2 reads SFDVKD. The DNA of the CDR3 is TGTGCCACCAGTGATTACCCGGGACTAGCGGGAGGGGTAACTTCCTACAATGAGCAGTTCTTC. It encodes CATSDYPGLAGGVTSYNEQFF.

This chain links TRBV11-3 with TRBJ2-1; 8 nucleotides agree with TRBD1. The CDR3 contains 14 residues. CDR1 is SGHNT, CDR2 YENEEA, per germline. The J segment lost 4 bases and the V segment lost 4 bases, leaving 3 bases of the junction unmatched. The CDR3 here is CASSSRTGYNEQFF. CDR3 nucleotides: TGTGCCAGCAGCTCTAGGACAGGGTACAATGAGCAGTTCTTC.

This chain links TRBV27 with TRBJ2-5; 11 nucleotides line up with TRBD2. In germline, CDR1 is MNHEY, CDR2 SMNVEV (reference sequence). CDR3 size: 15 residues. With V trimmed by 3 bases and J by 5 bases, 5 bases remained unmatched. The CDR3 region is CASSFSGRARETQYF. In DNA form, the CDR3 reads TGTGCCAGCAGTTTTAGCGGGAGGGCCCGGGAGACCCAGTACTTC.

The chain couples TRBV9 to TRBJ1-3; D perhaps matches TRBD1 (6 bases). This CDR3 has 15 residues. The V end was cut by 0 bases, the J end by 0 bases, with 7 bases between. Germline assignment: CDR1 SGDLS and CDR2 YYNGEE. CDR3 in amino acids: CASSVGQVSGNTIYF. In DNA form, the CDR3 reads TGTGCCAGCAGCGTAGGACAGGTCTCTGGAAACACCATATATTTT.

This clone is a singleton in its sample. V is TRBV5-4 and J is TRBJ2-7; TRBD1 agrees at 8 bases. Trimming at V came to 6 bases and at J to 3 bases, leaving 11 bases not matched to a gene. Germline CDR1 SGHNT, CDR2 YYREEE (reference sequence). The CDR3 contains 15 residues. CDR3 region: CASTDIKTGGYEQYF. CDR3 bases: TGTGCCAGCACGGACATCAAAACAGGGGGCTACGAGCAGTACTTC.

The CDR3 region has the DNA TGTGCCAGCAGTTTGGGACAGGGAGACTATGGCTACACCTTC. Protein product: CASSLGQGDYGYTF. V gene TRBV6-6 combines with J gene TRBJ1-2, with 9 nucleotides matching TRBD1. Losses at the gene ends were 4 bases for V and 3 bases for J; bases not matched to a gene: 3. The V gene's germline CDR1 is MNHNY and CDR2 SVGAGI (reference sequence). CDR3 length equals 14 residues.

The gene calls are TRBV4-1 and TRBJ1-4, with 7 positions matching TRBD1. Trimming cost V 1 base and J 5 bases; bases outside gene matches: 4. CDR1 MGHRA and CDR2 YSYEKL come from the germline V gene. This CDR3 contains 15 residues. CDR3 in amino acids: CASSQAPTGNEKLFF. CDR3 DNA: TGCGCCAGCAGCCAAGCCCCGACAGGGAATGAAAAACTGTTTTTT.

This chain uses TRBV18 with TRBJ1-4, with D tentatively TRBD1 (5 bases). V lost 1 base, J lost 7 bases, and 10 bases lay in between. CDR3 length: 14 residues. In germline, CDR1 is KGHSH, CDR2 LQKENI. The CDR3 nucleotides read TGTGCCAGCTCACCACAGGCGGGGGTTGAAAAACTGTTTTTT. This translates into CASSPQAGVEKLFF.

This rearrangement joins TRBV18 to TRBJ2-5; D is perhaps TRBD1 (5 bases). This CDR3 comprises 14 residues. V was clipped by 2 bases and J by 1 base, with 8 bases between them. Germline CDR1 KGHSH, CDR2 LQKENI. The CDR3 DNA reads TGTGCCAGCTCACCAAAGGGGATCCAAGAGACCCAGTACTTC. It codes for CASSPKGIQETQYF.

The chain links TRBV9 to TRBJ2-1; TRBD2 matches 8 bases. Unmatched junction bases numbered 7, after V lost 2 bases and J lost 9 bases. CDR1 and CDR2 (germline): SGDLS, YYNGEE. This CDR3 is 14 amino acids long. The CDR3 DNA is TGTGCCAGCAGCGTTAGCGGGAAGGCAAGTGAGCAGTTCTTC. Its protein product is CASSVSGKASEQFF.